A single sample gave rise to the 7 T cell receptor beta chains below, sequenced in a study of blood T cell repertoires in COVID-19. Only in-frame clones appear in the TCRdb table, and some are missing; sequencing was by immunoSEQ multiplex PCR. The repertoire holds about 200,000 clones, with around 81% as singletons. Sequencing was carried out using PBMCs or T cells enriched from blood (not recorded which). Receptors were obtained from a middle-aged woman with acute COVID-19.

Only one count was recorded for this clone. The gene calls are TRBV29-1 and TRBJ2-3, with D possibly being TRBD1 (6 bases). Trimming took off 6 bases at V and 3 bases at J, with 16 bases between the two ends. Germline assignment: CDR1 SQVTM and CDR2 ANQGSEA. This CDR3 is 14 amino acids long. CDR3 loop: CSVAAGAVTDTQYF. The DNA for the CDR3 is TGCAGCGTAGCAGCAGGGGCAGTTACAGATACGCAGTATTTT.

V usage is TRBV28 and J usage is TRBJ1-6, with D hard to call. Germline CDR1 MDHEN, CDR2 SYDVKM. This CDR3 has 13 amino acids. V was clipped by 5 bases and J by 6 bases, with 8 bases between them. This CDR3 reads CASSRVANSPLHF. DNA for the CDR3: TGTGCCAGCAGTCGGGTGGCTAATTCACCCCTCCACTTT.

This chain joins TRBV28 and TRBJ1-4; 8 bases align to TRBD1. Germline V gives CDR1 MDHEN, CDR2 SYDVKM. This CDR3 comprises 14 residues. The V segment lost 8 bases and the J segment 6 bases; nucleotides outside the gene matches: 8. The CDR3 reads CASSPTGEDEKLFF. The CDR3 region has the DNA TGTGCCAGCTCCCCGACAGGGGAAGATGAAAAACTGTTTTTT.

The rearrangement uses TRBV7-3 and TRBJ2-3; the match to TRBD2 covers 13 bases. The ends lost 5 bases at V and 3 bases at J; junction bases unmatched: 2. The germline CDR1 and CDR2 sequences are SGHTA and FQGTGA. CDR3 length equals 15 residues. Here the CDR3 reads CASSQGLAGTDTQYF. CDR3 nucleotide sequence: TGTGCCAGCAGCCAGGGACTAGCGGGAACAGATACGCAGTATTTT.

This CDR3 reads CASGRTSGKETQYF. CDR3 coding DNA: TGTGCCAGCGGCCGGACTAGCGGAAAAGAGACCCAGTACTTC. The V and J genes are TRBV6-5 and TRBJ2-5; 10 positions match TRBD2. CDR1 MNHEY and CDR2 SVGAGI come from the germline V gene. The CDR3 has 14 residues. V gave up 8 bases and J gave up 3 bases; unmatched junction bases: 6.

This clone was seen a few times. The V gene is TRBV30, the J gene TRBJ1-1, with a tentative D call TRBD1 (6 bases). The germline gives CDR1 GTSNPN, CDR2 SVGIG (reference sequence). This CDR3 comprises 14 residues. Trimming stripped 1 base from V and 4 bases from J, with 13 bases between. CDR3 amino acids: CAWSDDRSATEAFF. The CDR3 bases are TGTGCCTGGAGTGATGACAGGTCCGCCACTGAAGCTTTCTTT.

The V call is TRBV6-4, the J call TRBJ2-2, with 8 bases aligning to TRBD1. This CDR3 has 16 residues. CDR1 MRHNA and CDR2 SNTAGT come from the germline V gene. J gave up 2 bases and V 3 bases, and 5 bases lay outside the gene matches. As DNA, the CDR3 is TGTGCCAGCAGTGAAGGCAGGGGGCAAAACACCGGGGAGCTGTTTTTT. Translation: CASSEGRGQNTGELFF.